This T cell receptor (beta chain) was sequenced in a study of blood T cell repertoires in COVID-19. Study details: The cDNA or gDNA used as material had been derived from T cells, B-cell-depleted T cells, or PBMCs.

In the original workflow: The authors estimated nucleated cell counts from reference gene primer amplification. TCRdb's copy holds only in-frame clones and misses some; the assay was immunoSEQ multiplex PCR. The DNA gave D and trimming, while V, J and clone size come from that table. The sample carries some 180,000 clones, roughly 79% recorded once. This receptor was obtained from a woman between 35 and 50 years old with COVID-19, enrolled during active disease. Sequenced sample: peripheral blood.

CDR3 nucleotides: TGTGCCATCAGTGATGGAGGGAGACCTGGCAATCAGCCCCAGCATTTT. Translated, it gives CAISDGGRPGNQPQHF. The chain is built from TRBV10-3 and TRBJ1-5, with unresolved D. The CDR3 has 16 amino acids. Germline lookup yields CDR1 ENHRY and CDR2 SYGVKD. Trimming stripped 3 bases from V and 2 bases from J, with 14 bases between.